The 23 T cell receptor beta chains listed next were all sequenced from one sample in a study of shared clonotypes between healthy human individuals. TCRdb's table, derived via immunoSEQ multiplex PCR, lists solely in-frame clones and lacks some. The table lists 2,100,000 or so clones, about 94% of them singletons. What was sequenced was naive CD4+ T cells sorted from blood. As for subset: CD45RA+ positively selected. These receptors were taken from a man younger than 35 in good health.

This clone was seen just once. The same CDR3 is also encoded by other DNA sequences in this sample. The rearrangement joins TRBV28 to TRBJ2-3, with 7 bases lining up with TRBD2. This CDR3 region has 14 residues. J was trimmed by 2 bases and V by 4 bases; bases with no gene match: 3. Per germline, CDR1 MDHEN and CDR2 SYDVKM. The DNA of the CDR3 is TGTGCCAGCAGTTCAGCGGGATTCACAGATACGCAGTATTTT. This codes for CASSSAGFTDTQYF.

This rearrangement joins TRBV18 to TRBJ1-1; a possible D gene is TRBD1 (5 bases). Germline assignment: CDR1 KGHSH and CDR2 LQKENI. Deletions cut 2 bases from V and 7 bases from J, with 14 bases between. The CDR3 consists of 14 residues. The chain's CDR3 is CASSPGPRDSEAFF. CDR3 DNA: TGTGCCAGCTCACCAGGGCCCAGGGATAGTGAAGCTTTCTTT.

In regard to this clone: Other DNA sequences of this sample code for an identical CDR3. The V gene is TRBV7-9, the J gene TRBJ1-4; 7 nucleotides align to TRBD1. This CDR3 contains 15 residues. Trimming at V came to 1 base and at J to 5 bases, leaving 4 bases not matched to a gene. Per germline, CDR1 SEHNR and CDR2 FQNEAQ (reference sequence). CDR3 loop: CASSLGQGPNEKLFF. The DNA of the CDR3 is TGTGCCAGCAGCTTAGGACAGGGCCCCAATGAAAAACTGTTTTTT.

CDR3 DNA: TGCGCCAGCAGACTAGCGGGAGGTTCCTACAATGAGCAGTTCTTC. Amino acids: CASRLAGGSYNEQFF. The chain joins TRBV4-1 to TRBJ2-1, with 12 positions matching TRBD2. Germline values: CDR1 MGHRA, CDR2 YSYEKL. V was clipped by 6 bases and J by 1 base; unmatched bases: 1. There are 15 residues in the CDR3.

This sequence joins TRBV28 and TRBJ1-6; D might be TRBD1 (5 bases). The CDR3 is made up of 15 amino acids. Germline V CDR1 and CDR2: MDHEN, SYDVKM. Trimming pared 4 bases from V and 7 bases from J, leaving 14 bases between. The CDR3 DNA is TGTGCCAGCAGTTCCCCGGGACTCCCGAATTCACCCCTCCACTTT. It specifies CASSSPGLPNSPLHF.

The chain has TRBV30 and TRBJ2-7, with D unresolved. V was clipped by 1 base and J by 3 bases, with 7 bases between them. CDR3 size: 12 residues. Germline V gene lookup returns CDR1 GTSNPN and CDR2 SVGIG (reference sequence). CDR3 region: CAWSELFYEQYF. The CDR3 region has the DNA TGTGCCTGGAGTGAATTATTCTACGAGCAGTACTTC.

The chain couples TRBV7-2 to TRBJ1-3; possibly TRBD1 for D (5 bases). CDR1 and CDR2 (germline): SGHTA, FQGNSA. The CDR3 contains 15 residues. Trimming pared 2 bases from V and 0 bases from J, leaving 8 bases between. The CDR3: CASSLWDASGNTIYF. As DNA, the CDR3 is TGTGCCAGCAGCTTATGGGACGCCTCTGGAAACACCATATATTTT.

The chain couples TRBV25-1 to TRBJ1-6; D gene ambiguous. Between the trimmed V and J ends, which lost 1 base and 0 bases, there was a span of 10 bases. Germline loops: CDR1 MGHDK, CDR2 SYGVNS. The CDR3 covers 17 residues. The CDR3 bases are TGTGCCAGCAGTGAATGGAGAGCCTCCTCCTATAATTCACCCCTCCACTTT. This sequence encodes CASSEWRASSYNSPLHF.

The sample holds one count of this clone. This sample also contains other DNA sequences that code for the same CDR3. The chain combines TRBV10-3 with TRBJ1-6, with TRBD1 as a possible D gene (5 bases). Trimming shortened V by 0 bases and J by 6 bases, and 6 bases separated the two germline ends. The CDR3 spans 14 residues. Germline-derived CDR1 and CDR2 are ENHRY and SYGVKD. This CDR3 is CAISESGGNSPLHF. In DNA, the CDR3 is TGTGCCATCAGTGAGTCCGGGGGTAATTCACCCCTCCACTTT.

CDR3 DNA sequence: TGCGCCAGCAGCGGCGGCTGGCCTCTTTCAACAGATACGCAGTATTTT. It codes for CASSGGWPLSTDTQYF. This chain joins TRBV4-3 and TRBJ2-3, with D uncertain. There are 16 residues in the CDR3. V lost 5 bases and J lost 3, with 18 bases in between. Germline V lookup: CDR1 LGHNA, CDR2 YSLEER.

This clone appeared a single time. The chain couples TRBV30 to TRBJ2-2; no reliable D call. The V end lost 7 bases, the J end lost 1 base, and 4 bases lay between the germline ends. The length of the CDR3 is 11 residues. CDR1 and CDR2 (germline): GTSNPN, SVGIG (reference sequence). CDR3 nucleotides: TGTGCCTCAGGGAACACCGGGGAGCTGTTTTTT. This encodes CASGNTGELFF.

The chain links TRBV15 to TRBJ2-7; D gene uncertain. Trimming stripped 0 bases from V and 1 base from J, with 10 bases between. This CDR3 region has 15 residues. Germline V CDR1 and CDR2: LNHNV, YYDKDF (reference sequence). The CDR3 sequence is CATSREKAVSYEQYF. The CDR3 DNA follows: TGTGCCACCAGCAGAGAGAAGGCCGTTTCCTACGAGCAGTACTTC.

Comment on this clone: The identical CDR3 is also encoded by other nucleotide sequences in the sample. J is TRBJ1-1 and V is TRBV7-9; 7 nucleotides line up with TRBD1. Germline assignment: CDR1 SEHNR and CDR2 FQNEAQ (reference sequence). The length of the CDR3 is 13 residues. V trimming: 1 base; J trimming: 4 bases; junction bases outside the gene matches: 0. The CDR3 DNA reads TGTGCCAGCAGCTTAGAGGGGGCCACTGAAGCTTTCTTT. Its protein product is CASSLEGATEAFF.

V is TRBV15 and J is TRBJ2-3; perhaps TRBD2 as D (5 bases). The V gene's germline CDR1 is LNHNV and CDR2 YYDKDF (reference sequence). CDR3 length equals 14 residues. V was trimmed by 4 bases and J by 0 bases, leaving 8 bases between them. The CDR3 here is CATSKSSSTDTQYF. CDR3 bases: TGTGCCACCAGCAAGTCTAGCAGCACAGATACGCAGTATTTT.

J is TRBJ1-4 and V is TRBV18, with 8 bases lining up with TRBD1. The CDR3 is 15 amino acids. J lost 5 bases, V lost 5 bases, and 7 bases had no gene match. Germline V gene lookup returns CDR1 KGHSH and CDR2 LQKENI. The CDR3 here is CASSTTGGDNEKLFF. CDR3 DNA: TGTGCCAGCTCAACAACAGGGGGAGACAATGAAAAACTGTTTTTT.

The chain links TRBV6-5 to TRBJ2-7, with 8 positions matching TRBD2. V shed 6 bases and J 6 bases; nucleotides not matched to a gene: 7. The CDR3 sequence is 13 residues long. Germline loops: CDR1 MNHEY, CDR2 SVGAGI. The CDR3 nucleotides are TGTGCCAGCAGCCCCGGGACTAGTTCCGAGCAGTACTTC. Protein sequence: CASSPGTSSEQYF.

The chain carries TRBV7-2 and TRBJ2-7, with D tentatively TRBD1 (6 bases). CDR3 length: 13 residues. Germline V gives CDR1 SGHTA, CDR2 FQGNSA. Deletions cut 3 bases from V and 3 bases from J, with 9 bases between. The CDR3 coding sequence is TGTGCCAGCAGCTTCGAGACAGGCTACGAGCAGTACTTC. Translating gives CASSFETGYEQYF.

V is TRBV30 and J is TRBJ2-6; no reliable D call. Germline CDR1 reads GTSNPN; CDR2 reads SVGIG (reference sequence). V dropped 5 bases and J dropped 0 bases, with 2 bases sitting between them. The CDR3 is 12 amino acids. The DNA for the CDR3 is TGTGCCTGGGGCTCTGGGGCCAACGTCCTGACTTTC. It translates to CAWGSGANVLTF.

In this sample, this clone turned up once. The chain couples TRBV27 to TRBJ1-5, with 7 positions matching TRBD1. The ends lost 4 bases at V and 7 bases at J; junction bases unmatched: 4. This CDR3 contains 13 residues. The germline gives CDR1 MNHEY, CDR2 SMNVEV (reference sequence). The CDR3 loop is CASSSDRTQPQHF. CDR3 nucleotide sequence: TGTGCCAGCAGTTCGGACAGGACCCAGCCCCAGCATTTT.

This rearrangement joins TRBV10-1 to TRBJ1-4; D perhaps matches TRBD1 (6 bases). Per the germline V gene, CDR1 is WNHNN and CDR2 is SYGVQD (reference sequence). V was clipped by 5 bases and J by 3 bases, with 10 bases between them. The CDR3 covers 14 residues. CDR3 protein: CASSPGVSNEKLFF. CDR3 DNA sequence: TGCGCCAGCAGTCCAGGGGTGTCTAATGAAAAACTGTTTTTT.

The V gene is TRBV5-8, the J gene TRBJ2-5; the D is unclear. CDR1 is SGHTS, CDR2 YDEGEE, per germline. The CDR3 totals 13 residues. Trimming left V 7 bases short and J 3 bases short, with 13 bases between. The CDR3 region is CASHRSWEETQYF. Written as DNA, the CDR3 is TGTGCCAGCCATAGGAGCTGGGAAGAGACCCAGTACTTC.

The chain combines TRBV4-1 with TRBJ2-1; D remains unclear. The CDR3 length is 15 residues. With 1 base removed from V and 4 bases from J, the gap between germline ends came to 11 bases. Germline V lookup: CDR1 MGHRA, CDR2 YSYEKL. The DNA for the CDR3 is TGCGCCAGCAGCCAAGGAGGTTTAGATTACAATGAGCAGTTCTTC. Translating gives CASSQGGLDYNEQFF.

Details on this clone: Other DNA sequences in the same sample also yield this CDR3. The chain couples TRBV18 to TRBJ2-3; no reliable D call. Germline V gives CDR1 KGHSH, CDR2 LQKENI. CDR3 length: 13 residues. Trimming removed 3 bases at V and 0 bases at J, with 4 bases between. The CDR3 loop is CASSPGSTDTQYF. DNA of the CDR3: TGTGCCAGCTCACCGGGAAGCACAGATACGCAGTATTTT.